The 28 T cell receptor beta chains listed next were all sequenced from one sample in a study of T cells in Graves' hyperthyroidism and ophthalmopathy. RNA transcripts served as the template for amplifying TCR beta CDR3 regions. A set of HTBI primers served as the primers for a first-round RT-PCR of the TCR CDR3. TCRdb re-derived calls from the multiplex PCR reads in MiXCR, one entry per CDR3 protein. This sample has a few hundred thousand distinct CDR3 sequences, with less than 15% found just once. Material for sequencing was blood. The source of these receptors is a woman in her thirties or forties with Graves' hyperthyroidism.

This clonotype has at least ten counts. The rearrangement links TRBV28 to TRBJ2-6; D unclear. Germline assignment: CDR1 MDHEN and CDR2 SYDVKM. Between the trimmed V and J ends, which lost 1 base and 2 bases, there was a span of 9 bases. This CDR3 is 16 amino acids long. As DNA, the CDR3 is TGTGCCAGCAGTTTATTGGGTGGCGCTGGGGCCAACGTCCTGACTTTC. Residues: CASSLLGGAGANVLTF. Supplemented by reference TRBV28 and TRBJ2-6, the full variable domain reads DVKVTQSSRYLVKRTGEKVFLECVQDMDHENMFWYRQDPGLGLRLIYFSYDVKMKEKGDIPEGYSVSREKKERFSLILESASTNQTSMYLCASSLLGGAGANVLTFGAGSRLTVL.

This clonotype came up many times. The V and J genes are TRBV11-2 and TRBJ2-3; possible D gene TRBD1, 6 bases. The CDR3 contains 13 residues. V lost 3 bases to trimming and J lost 5 bases, with 9 bases between them. Germline V gene data show CDR1 as SGHAT and CDR2 as FQNNGV. CDR3 DNA sequence: TGTGCCAGCAGCTTTACGACAGGAGATACGCAGTATTTT. Translating gives CASSFTTGDTQYF.

This clonotype occurred many times. One end of the junction fails to match germline, which may point to a read error. The chain recombines TRBV5-1 with TRBJ1-1; no clear D. The CDR3 has 13 residues. Looked up from germline, CDR1 is SGHRS and CDR2 is YFSETQ. The CDR3: CASSLGQYTEAFF. The CDR3 DNA is TGTGCCAGCAGTTTAGGGCAGTACACTGAAGCTTTCTTT.

The chain employs TRBV4-1 and TRBJ2-7, with TRBD2 identical over 10 bases. After removal of 4 bases from V and 2 bases from J, the junction contained 5 bases not matched to a gene. The CDR3 runs to 15 residues. CDR1 is MGHRA, CDR2 YSYEKL, per germline. The CDR3 region has the DNA TGCGCCAGCAGCCCTTTTACTAGCGGGGCCTACGAGCAGTACTTC. Amino acids: CASSPFTSGAYEQYF.

This clonotype came up many times. This sequence joins TRBV20-1 and TRBJ2-1; 10 nucleotides match TRBD2. The V segment lost 1 base and the J segment 6 bases; nucleotides outside the gene matches: 3. CDR3 length: 14 amino acids. Per the germline V gene, CDR1 is DFQATT and CDR2 is SNEGSKA (reference sequence). CDR3 coding DNA: TGCAGTGCTAGAGTTTCTAGCGGGAGCAATGAGCAGTTCTTC. Translating it yields CSARVSSGSNEQFF.

This clonotype was detected many times. V is TRBV12-3 or TRBV12-4 and J is TRBJ2-7; possible D gene TRBD1, 5 bases. V lost 4 bases to trimming and J lost 6 bases, with 10 bases between them. This CDR3 contains 12 residues. The CDR3 region is CASSSTGLEQYF. The CDR3 DNA reads TGTGCCAGCAGTTCAACAGGTCTCGAGCAGTACTTC.

The chain has TRBV5-1 and TRBJ1-1, with D tentatively TRBD1 (5 bases). The CDR3 runs 15 residues. Germline values: CDR1 SGHRS, CDR2 YFSETQ. V was cut by 0 bases and J by 0 bases, with 9 bases left in between. CDR3 amino acids: CASSLDGGVNTEAFF. The CDR3 coding sequence is TGCGCCAGCAGCTTGGACGGGGGGGTGAACACTGAAGCTTTCTTT. Using reference TRBV5-1 and TRBJ1-1 for the parts outside the CDR3, the full variable domain is KAGVTQTPRYLIKTRGQQVTLSCSPISGHRSVSWYQQTPGQGLQFLFEYFSETQRNKGNFPGRFSGRQFSNSRSEMNVSTLELGDSALYLCASSLDGGVNTEAFFGQGTRLTVV.

This clonotype showed up many times. The V gene is TRBV12-3 or TRBV12-4, the J gene TRBJ2-7, with 8 bases matching TRBD2. V was clipped by 4 bases and J by 3 bases; unmatched bases: 5. CDR3 length equals 14 residues. This CDR3 is CASSSNAGGYEQYF. The CDR3 DNA sequence: TGTGCCAGCAGTTCAAATGCGGGGGGCTACGAGCAGTACTTC.

This chain joins TRBV12-3 or TRBV12-4 and TRBJ1-2, with TRBD1 as a possible D gene (6 bases). The CDR3 is made up of 13 amino acids. The CDR3, as DNA: TGTGTAGTGGGCAGGGACACATCCTATGGCTACACCTTC. This gives the protein CVVGRDTSYGYTF.

At least ten counts were recorded for this clonotype. The rearrangement links TRBV7-3 to TRBJ2-1; TRBD2 aligns across 9 bases. With 7 bases clipped from V and 0 bases from J, the junction kept 16 bases outside the gene matches. This CDR3 has 19 residues. CDR1 SGHTA and CDR2 FQGTGA come from the germline V gene. CDR3 sequence reads: CASTTDGLAGPSSYNEQFF. DNA of the CDR3: TGTGCCAGCACCACCGACGGGCTAGCGGGACCCAGCTCCTACAATGAGCAGTTCTTC.

The chain combines TRBV19 with TRBJ2-1; the match to TRBD2 covers 10 bases. The V gene's germline CDR1 is LNHDA and CDR2 SQIVND (reference sequence). V was clipped by 6 bases and J by 3 bases; unmatched bases: 8. The CDR3 totals 16 residues. The CDR3 nucleotides are TGTGCCAGTAGGCCCCCTAGCGGGGGTTTCTACAATGAGCAGTTCTTC. It is translated as CASRPPSGGFYNEQFF.

This clonotype appeared many times. V gene TRBV20-1 combines with J gene TRBJ2-7; 9 bases line up with TRBD2. Per germline, CDR1 DFQATT and CDR2 SNEGSKA (reference sequence). Trimming removed 4 bases from V and 7 bases from J; junction bases left unmatched: 11. The CDR3 contains 14 residues. The CDR3 nucleotides are TGCAGTGCTAAAAGCGGGAGGACCTCCTGGGAGCAGTACTTC. Encoded protein: CSAKSGRTSWEQYF.

This clonotype was picked up many times. This chain joins TRBV7-9 and TRBJ2-5; 7 nucleotides line up with TRBD1. V trimming: 5 bases; J trimming: 4 bases; junction bases outside the gene matches: 4. The CDR3 is 13 amino acids. Germline V gene data show CDR1 as SEHNR and CDR2 as FQNEAQ (reference sequence). The CDR3 protein is CASSTRTGETQYF. The CDR3 region has the DNA TGTGCCAGCAGCACACGGACAGGAGAGACCCAGTACTTC.

This clonotype showed up just a few times. The rearrangement joins TRBV6-1 to TRBJ1-4; 8 bases agree with TRBD1. With V trimmed by 6 bases and J by 6 bases, 9 bases remained unmatched. This CDR3 is built from 15 residues. Germline V gene sequence: CDR1 MNHNS, CDR2 SASEGT. In DNA, the CDR3 is TGTGCCAGCAGGGATGCAGGGGGCGCGTATGAAAAACTGTTTTTT. Translating gives CASRDAGGAYEKLFF.

This clonotype was recorded many times. The J gene is TRBJ2-2, the V gene TRBV2, with D tentatively TRBD2 (7 bases). The germline V and J ends were trimmed by 8 bases and 6 bases, with 10 bases remaining between them. This CDR3 region has 12 residues. CDR1 and CDR2 from the germline V gene are SNHLY and FYNNEI. As DNA, the CDR3 is TGTGCCAGCTCGGGGGGCCCCGGGGAGCTGTTTTTT. It yields the protein CASSGGPGELFF.

The chain couples TRBV7-3 to TRBJ1-1, with D perhaps TRBD1 (6 bases). Trimming left V 5 bases short and J 1 base short, with 11 bases between. CDR3 length: 14 residues. Germline CDR1 reads SGHTA; CDR2 reads FQGTGA. The CDR3 nucleotides read TGTGCCAGCAGCCAGACAGGTCCGAACACTGAAGCTTTCTTT. Protein: CASSQTGPNTEAFF.

Many counts were recorded for this clonotype. The rearrangement links TRBV5-1 to TRBJ2-3; no reliable D call. Germline assignment: CDR1 SGHRS and CDR2 YFSETQ. This CDR3 comprises 12 residues. V shed 2 bases and J shed 3 bases, with 4 bases lying between them. In DNA, the CDR3 is TGCGCCAGCAGCTTCGAGACAGATACGCAGTATTTT. It codes for CASSFETDTQYF.

This clonotype was seen many times. This chain connects TRBV6-1 to TRBJ2-7, with D tentatively TRBD2 (5 bases). Germline CDR1 and CDR2: MNHNS and SASEGT. CDR3 size: 14 residues. V was shortened by 2 bases and J by 5 bases, with 13 bases between the two germline ends. CDR3 loop: CASSEPGGGDEQYF. The CDR3 bases are TGTGCCAGCAGTGAACCCGGCGGAGGAGACGAGCAGTACTTC.

This clonotype was recorded at least ten times. This chain connects TRBV12-3 or TRBV12-4 to TRBJ2-1; D may be TRBD1 or TRBD2 (5 bases each). The CDR3 length is 14 residues. V was pared by 2 bases and J by 6 bases, with 11 bases between. The CDR3 DNA follows: TGTGCCAGCAGTTTATCTCCAGGGAGCAATGAGCAGTTCTTC. Translating gives CASSLSPGSNEQFF.

This clonotype was found a few times. The genes are TRBV20-1 and TRBJ2-3, with D possibly TRBD1 on 5 matching bases. The CDR3 spans 13 residues. Germline V lookup: CDR1 DFQATT, CDR2 SNEGSKA (reference sequence). Between the trimmed V and J ends, which lost 0 bases and 3 bases, there was a span of 7 bases. The CDR3 sequence: CSAREGVTDTQYF. The DNA of the CDR3 is TGCAGTGCTAGAGAAGGGGTGACAGATACGCAGTATTTT.

This clonotype occurred a few times. The chain recombines TRBV11-1 with TRBJ2-1, with 12 bases aligning to TRBD1. Germline loops: CDR1 SGHAT, CDR2 FQDESV (reference sequence). V shed 4 bases and J 4 bases; nucleotides not matched to a gene: 5. The CDR3 has 16 residues. The CDR3 is CASSWGTGGVYNEQFF. The CDR3 nucleotides are TGTGCCAGCAGCTGGGGGACAGGGGGCGTGTACAATGAGCAGTTCTTC.

The table lists this clonotype with a few counts. The genes are TRBV29-1 and TRBJ1-1, with 8 bases aligning to TRBD1. J was trimmed by 7 bases and V by 6 bases; bases with no gene match: 7. There are 12 residues in the CDR3. Germline-derived CDR1 and CDR2 are SQVTM and ANQGSEA. This CDR3 reads CSVREQGDEAFF. The CDR3 nucleotides read TGCAGCGTGAGGGAACAGGGGGATGAAGCTTTCTTT. Full variable domain (remainder filled in from reference TRBV29-1 and TRBJ1-1): SAVISQKPSRDICQRGTSLTIQCQVDSQVTMMFWYRQQPGQSLTLIATANQGSEATYESGFVIDKFPISRPNLTFSTLTVSNMSPEDSSIYLCSVREQGDEAFFGQGTRLTVV.

At least ten counts were recorded for this clonotype. The genes are TRBV2 and TRBJ2-3, with 8 bases fitting TRBD1. CDR1 and CDR2 from the germline V gene are SNHLY and FYNNEI. The CDR3 loop spans 15 amino acids. J gave up 3 bases and V 4 bases, and 6 bases lay outside the gene matches. In DNA, the CDR3 is TGTGCCAGCAGTGGTTCGACAGGGGAGACAGATACGCAGTATTTT. Amino acid sequence: CASSGSTGETDTQYF.

The sample holds many counts of this clonotype. V and J are TRBV5-1 and TRBJ2-3, with D possibly being TRBD2 (5 bases). In germline, CDR1 is SGHRS, CDR2 YFSETQ. The CDR3 runs 14 residues. Trimming left V 5 bases short and J 0 bases short, with 10 bases between. The DNA for the CDR3 is TGCGCCAGCAGGGACGGGGAAAGCACAGATACGCAGTATTTT. It encodes CASRDGESTDTQYF.

This clonotype was found a few times. This sequence joins TRBV30 and TRBJ2-7, with 7 bases matching TRBD1. Germline CDR1 is GTSNPN and CDR2 is SVGIG (reference sequence). J was trimmed by 0 bases and V by 0 bases; bases with no gene match: 8. This CDR3 has 16 residues. As DNA, the CDR3 is TGTGCCTGGAGTGTACGGTACAGGGGCAGCTCCTACGAGCAGTACTTC. It codes for CAWSVRYRGSSYEQYF.

This clonotype was detected a few times. CDR3 sequence (DNA): TGTGCCAGCAGCCGGGACTTAATAGATACGCAGTATTTT. This gives the protein CASSRDLIDTQYF. The V and J genes are TRBV2 and TRBJ2-3, with D possibly TRBD2 on 6 matching bases. The ends were cut back, 6 bases at V and 5 bases at J, with 12 bases in the middle. The CDR3 is 13 residues long. Germline lookup yields CDR1 SNHLY and CDR2 FYNNEI.

This clonotype was counted between two and nine times. The chain employs TRBV27 and TRBJ2-7; 8 bases line up with TRBD2. Germline V gene lookup returns CDR1 MNHEY and CDR2 SMNVEV (reference sequence). With 2 bases clipped from V and 1 base from J, the junction kept 4 bases outside the gene matches. The CDR3 is 15 residues long. In DNA form, the CDR3 reads TGTGCCAGCAGTTTAGCGCGGGGGGTATCCTACGAGCAGTACTTC. Its translation is CASSLARGVSYEQYF.

This clonotype was counted many times. V and J are TRBV15 and TRBJ1-1; no clear D. Trimming removed 0 bases from V and 7 bases from J, with 9 bases in between. CDR1 is LNHNV, CDR2 YYDKDF, per germline (reference sequence). CDR3 length: 13 residues. In DNA, the CDR3 is TGTGCCACCAGCAGAGATCGTGGGTTTGAAGCTTTCTTT. Encoded protein: CATSRDRGFEAFF.